A selection of T cell receptor beta chains follows, all from one sample in a study of post-analysis software for immune sequencing data. TCRdb independently ran MiXCR on the PCR reads; one entry per CDR3 protein. There are some 800,000 distinct CDR3 sequences in the sample; about 45% occur only once, and just under 5% lies in the top ten. The specimen was blood. The receptors were sampled from a girl aged 10 to 17 with multiple sclerosis. The CDR3 runs from the conserved cysteine through the conserved F or W.

len	v_gene	j_gene	CDR3aa
15	TRBV7-9	TRBJ1-4	CASSPLGRINEKLFF
15	TRBV7-8	TRBJ2-3	CASSLVLSLWDTQYF
15	TRBV5-6	TRBJ2-1	CASSPDRESYNERFF
18	TRBV7-8	TRBJ2-3	CASSLPMTSGRAQDTQYF
13	TRBV15	TRBJ2-1	CATSRDLRLEQFF
13	TRBV10-3	TRBJ1-1	CAISGGGDTEAFF
15	TRBV20-1	.	CSARGPSGTSYEQYF
14	TRBV7-2	TRBJ2-1	CASMKRGGQNEQFF
13	TRBV7-9	TRBJ1-2	CASSLYPGDGYTF
15	TRBV14	TRBJ2-2	CASSHRAPNTGELFF
15	TRBV12-3/TRBV12-4	TRBJ2-5	CASSLASGQQETQYF
15	TRBV5-1	TRBJ2-7	CASSLGPGEGSEQYF
13	TRBV12-3/TRBV12-4	TRBJ2-1	CASSFSKDNEQFF
12	TRBV12-3/TRBV12-4	TRBJ2-1	CASSNYRGEQFF
19	TRBV4-2	TRBJ2-5	CASSPGKGDSGRALNEQYF
17	TRBV9	TRBJ2-3	CASSSHTGLSSADTQYF
13	TRBV7-3	TRBJ2-1	CASSFSKYNEQFF
15	TRBV12-3/TRBV12-4	.	CASSSVGSAPHEQYF
11	TRBV6-2/TRBV6-3	TRBJ2-1	CASSYPWEQFF
16	TRBV20-1	TRBJ1-6	CSAQGAGTGNNSPLHF
17	TRBV5-1	TRBJ2-7	CASSLGTIIGRWYEQYF
13	TRBV5-1	TRBJ2-1	CASRQAPGNEQFF
14	TRBV7-2	TRBJ2-4	CANPVLGGENIQYF
12	TRBV29-1	TRBJ2-7	CSVEEVDYEQYF
11	TRBV24-1	TRBJ1-2	CATSESGGYTF
18	TRBV4-2	TRBJ2-7	CASSQDQGGSGRGYEQYF
13	TRBV30	TRBJ1-4	CAWSVLFRDRLFF
13	TRBV12-3/TRBV12-4	TRBJ1-5	CANSFGSNQPQHF
16	TRBV6-5	TRBJ2-2	CASVDRSQDNTGELFF
14	TRBV20-1	TRBJ2-1	CSALHPSGEDEQFF
19	TRBV5-1	TRBJ2-3	CANSRKLLGTGGSGDTQYF
12	TRBV6-5	.	CASSYGGSEQYF
12	TRBV29-1	TRBJ1-1	CSVDLGGSEAFF
14	TRBV7-9	TRBJ2-7	CASSRGQTSYEQYF
20	TRBV5-1	TRBJ2-3	CASSLSLRFLTSGSTDTQYF
14	TRBV6-5	TRBJ2-1	CASSYRSGYNEQFF
14	TRBV5-1	TRBJ2-7	CASSREGSSYEQYF
15	TRBV6-5	TRBJ2-7	CASSYSRVGGGEQYF
15	TRBV28	TRBJ1-2	CASSFFRGQGDGYTF
16	TRBV3-1	TRBJ2-1	CASSGQGWDSLNEQFF
14	TRBV27	TRBJ2-1	CASRASGSRNEQFF
14	TRBV25-1	TRBJ2-3	CASSGGGSPDTQYF
14	TRBV6-5	TRBJ2-7	CASSYAGESYEQYF
15	TRBV20-1	TRBJ2-7	CSARDRRTRVSEQYF
17	TRBV7-2	TRBJ2-2	CASSLLATTGGGGELFF
13	TRBV7-2	TRBJ2-3	CASSLSPSVKQYF
13	TRBV11-2	TRBJ2-2	CASSLGWDRELFF
15	TRBV12-3/TRBV12-4	TRBJ2-5	CASSLRTSGQETQYF
15	TRBV12-3/TRBV12-4	TRBJ2-3	CASSLRDSGTDTQYF
15	TRBV20-1	TRBJ2-3	CSATRKPRDVNTQYF
13	TRBV10-2	TRBJ2-1	CASSGGSRNEQFF
17	TRBV27	TRBJ2-7	CASSLPSRGKGFSEQYF
16	TRBV19	TRBJ1-4	CASSMAGRNGNEKLFF
13	TRBV27	TRBJ2-1	CASSALLAAEQFF
16	TRBV6-1	TRBJ1-6	CASSRIDGLGNSPLHF